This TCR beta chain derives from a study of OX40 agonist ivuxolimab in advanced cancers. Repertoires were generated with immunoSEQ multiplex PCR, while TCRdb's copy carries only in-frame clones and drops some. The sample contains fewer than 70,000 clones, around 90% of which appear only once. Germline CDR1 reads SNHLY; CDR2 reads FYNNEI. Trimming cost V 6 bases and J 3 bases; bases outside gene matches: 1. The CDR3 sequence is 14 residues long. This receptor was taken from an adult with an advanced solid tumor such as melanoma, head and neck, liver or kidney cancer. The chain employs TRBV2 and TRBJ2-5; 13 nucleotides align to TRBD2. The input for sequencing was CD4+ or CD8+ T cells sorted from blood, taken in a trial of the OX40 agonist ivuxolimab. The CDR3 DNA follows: TGTGCCAGCAGAGGGACTAGCGGGGAAGAGACCCAGTACTTC. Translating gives CASRGTSGEETQYF.